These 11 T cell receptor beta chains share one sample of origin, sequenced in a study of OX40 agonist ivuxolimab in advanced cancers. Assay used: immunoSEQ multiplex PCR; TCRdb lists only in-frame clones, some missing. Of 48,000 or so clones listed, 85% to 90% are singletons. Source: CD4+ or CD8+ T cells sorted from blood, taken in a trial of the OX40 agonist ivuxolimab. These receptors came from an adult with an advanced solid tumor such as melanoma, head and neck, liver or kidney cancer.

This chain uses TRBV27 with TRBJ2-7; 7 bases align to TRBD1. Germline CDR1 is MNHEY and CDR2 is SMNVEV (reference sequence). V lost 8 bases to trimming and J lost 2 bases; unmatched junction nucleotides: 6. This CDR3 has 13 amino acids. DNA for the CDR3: TGTGCCAGCCGTTCCGGACAGGCCTACGAGCAGTACTTC. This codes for CASRSGQAYEQYF.

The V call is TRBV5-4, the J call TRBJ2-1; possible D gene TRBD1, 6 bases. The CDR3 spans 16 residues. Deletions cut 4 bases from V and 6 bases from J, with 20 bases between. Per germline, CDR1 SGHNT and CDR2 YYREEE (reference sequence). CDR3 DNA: TGTGCCAGCAGCCAACCTGGGGGCGCGGGTATCAATGAGCAGTTCTTC. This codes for CASSQPGGAGINEQFF.

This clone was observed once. The CDR3 nucleotides read TGTGCCAGCACCCCCCGGGACAGTAATCAGCCCCAGCATTTT. Translating it yields CASTPRDSNQPQHF. This sequence joins TRBV6-5 and TRBJ1-5; 7 nucleotides agree with TRBD1. The CDR3 runs to 14 residues. Germline trimming cut 7 bases from V and 4 bases from J; bases unmatched to any gene: 7. CDR1 and CDR2 (germline): MNHEY, SVGAGI.

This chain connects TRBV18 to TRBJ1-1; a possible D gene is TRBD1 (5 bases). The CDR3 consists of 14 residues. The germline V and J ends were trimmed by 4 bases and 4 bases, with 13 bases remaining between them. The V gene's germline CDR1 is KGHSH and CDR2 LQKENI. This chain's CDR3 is CASSRQGFGTEAFF. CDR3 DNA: TGTGCCAGCTCACGGCAGGGTTTTGGCACTGAAGCTTTCTTT.

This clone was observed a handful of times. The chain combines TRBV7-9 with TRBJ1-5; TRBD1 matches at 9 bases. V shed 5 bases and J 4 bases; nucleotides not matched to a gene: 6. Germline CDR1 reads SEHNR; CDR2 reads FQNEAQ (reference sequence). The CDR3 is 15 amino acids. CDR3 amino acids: CASSLGQGSNQPQHF. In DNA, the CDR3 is TGTGCCAGCAGCCTCGGACAGGGGAGTAATCAGCCCCAGCATTTT.

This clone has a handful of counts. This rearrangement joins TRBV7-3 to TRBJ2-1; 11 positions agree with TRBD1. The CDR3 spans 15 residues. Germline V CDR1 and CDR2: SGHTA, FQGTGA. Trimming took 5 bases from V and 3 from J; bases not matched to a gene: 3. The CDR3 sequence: CASSAGTGGYNEQFF. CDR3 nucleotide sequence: TGTGCCAGCAGCGCCGGGACAGGGGGCTACAATGAGCAGTTCTTC. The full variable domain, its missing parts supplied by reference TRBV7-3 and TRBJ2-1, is GAGVSQTPSNKVTEKGKYVELRCDPISGHTALYWYRQSLGQGPEFLIYFQGTGAADDSGLPNDRFFAVRPEGSVSTLKIQRTERGDSAVYLCASSAGTGGYNEQFFGPGTRLTVL.

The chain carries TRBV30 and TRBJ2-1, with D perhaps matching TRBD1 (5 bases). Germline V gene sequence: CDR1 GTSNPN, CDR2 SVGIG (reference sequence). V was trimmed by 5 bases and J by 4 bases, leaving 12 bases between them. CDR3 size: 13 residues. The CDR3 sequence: CAWGRQPYNEQFF. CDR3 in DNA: TGTGCCTGGGGTAGACAGCCTTACAATGAGCAGTTCTTC.

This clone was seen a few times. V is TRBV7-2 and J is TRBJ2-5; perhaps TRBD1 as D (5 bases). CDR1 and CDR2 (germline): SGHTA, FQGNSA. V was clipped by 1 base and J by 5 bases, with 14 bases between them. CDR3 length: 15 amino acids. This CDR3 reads CASSLEVRVWETQYF. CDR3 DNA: TGTGCCAGCAGCTTAGAGGTCAGGGTGTGGGAGACCCAGTACTTC.

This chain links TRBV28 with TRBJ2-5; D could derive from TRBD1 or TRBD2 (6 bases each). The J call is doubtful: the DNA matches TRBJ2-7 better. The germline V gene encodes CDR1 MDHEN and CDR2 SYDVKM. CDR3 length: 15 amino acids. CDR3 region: CASSSLSGANYEQYF. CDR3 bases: TGTGCCAGCAGTTCCCTTTCGGGGGCAAACTACGAGCAGTACTTC.

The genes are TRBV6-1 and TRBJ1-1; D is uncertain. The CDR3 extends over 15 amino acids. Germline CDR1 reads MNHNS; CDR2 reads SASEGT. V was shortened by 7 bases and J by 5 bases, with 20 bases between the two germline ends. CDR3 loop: CASITYWGSGTEAFF. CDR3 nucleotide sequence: TGTGCCAGCATAACGTATTGGGGATCGGGGACTGAAGCTTTCTTT.

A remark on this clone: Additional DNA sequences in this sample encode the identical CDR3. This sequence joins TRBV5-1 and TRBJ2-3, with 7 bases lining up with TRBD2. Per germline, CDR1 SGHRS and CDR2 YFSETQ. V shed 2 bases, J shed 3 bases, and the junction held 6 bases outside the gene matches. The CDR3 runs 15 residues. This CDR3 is CASSFFGGGTDTQYF. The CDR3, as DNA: TGCGCCAGCAGCTTTTTTGGCGGGGGAACAGATACGCAGTATTTT.